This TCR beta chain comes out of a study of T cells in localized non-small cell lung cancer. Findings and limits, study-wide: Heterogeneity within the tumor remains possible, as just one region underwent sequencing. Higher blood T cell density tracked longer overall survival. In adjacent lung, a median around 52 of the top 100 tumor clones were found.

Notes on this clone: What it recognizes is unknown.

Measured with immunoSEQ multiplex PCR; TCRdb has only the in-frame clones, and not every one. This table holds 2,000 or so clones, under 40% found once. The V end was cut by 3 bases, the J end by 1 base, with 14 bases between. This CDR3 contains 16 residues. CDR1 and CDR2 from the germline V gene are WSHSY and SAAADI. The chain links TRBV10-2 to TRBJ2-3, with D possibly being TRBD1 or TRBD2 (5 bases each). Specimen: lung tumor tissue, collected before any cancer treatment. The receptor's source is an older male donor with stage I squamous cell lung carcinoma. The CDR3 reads CASSDGGHPGTDTQYF. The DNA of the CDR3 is TGCGCCAGCAGTGATGGGGGTCACCCGGGCACAGATACGCAGTATTTT.